This TCR beta chain is from a study of shared clonotypes between healthy human individuals. V shed 3 bases and J shed 5 bases, with 19 bases lying between them. The CDR3 extends over 16 amino acids. Germline V lookup: CDR1 SGHAT, CDR2 FQNNGV. Produced via immunoSEQ multiplex PCR; TCRdb's table is partial and in-frame only. The sample records around 550,000 clones, almost 97% being singletons. This clone was seen only once. Input material: naive CD4+ T cells sorted from blood. Subset specified: CD45RA+ positively selected. The J gene is TRBJ2-5, the V gene TRBV11-2; possible D gene TRBD1, 6 bases. The receptor's source is a woman in her thirties in good health. The CDR3 nucleotides read TGTGCCAGCAGCTTTCAGGGGAGCCCAAACGTGGAGACCCAGTACTTC. Amino acids: CASSFQGSPNVETQYF.